The 8 T cell receptor beta chains given below trace back to one sample, sequenced in a study of blood T cell repertoires in COVID-19. The data were produced by immunoSEQ multiplex PCR, yet TCRdb's version contains in-frame clones alone and is incomplete. The profile shows around 250,000 clones, 75% to 90% of them singletons. Sequences were obtained from PBMCs or T cells enriched from blood (not recorded which). Receptor source: a woman aged 40 to 50 who had been exposed to COVID-19.

The CDR3 loop reads CASSRGTSFSTDTQYF. In DNA form, the CDR3 reads TGTGCCAGTAGTAGAGGGACTAGCTTTAGCACAGATACGCAGTATTTT. The chain links TRBV19 to TRBJ2-3; 9 bases match TRBD2. With V trimmed by 4 bases and J by 0 bases, 5 bases remained unmatched. Germline V gene lookup returns CDR1 LNHDA and CDR2 SQIVND (reference sequence). The CDR3 consists of 16 residues.

The rearrangement joins TRBV5-1 to TRBJ2-3, with TRBD1 identical over 7 bases. This CDR3 region has 13 residues. The ends lost 6 bases at V and 1 base at J; junction bases unmatched: 2. Germline V gene lookup returns CDR1 SGHRS and CDR2 YFSETQ. The CDR3 sequence is CASTGTGTDTQYF. The CDR3 nucleotides are TGCGCCAGCACCGGGACAGGCACAGATACGCAGTATTTT.

The V and J genes are TRBV29-1 and TRBJ1-2; a possible D gene is TRBD1 (6 bases). The V gene's germline CDR1 is SQVTM and CDR2 ANQGSEA. CDR3 size: 11 residues. V was trimmed by 7 bases and J by 3 bases, leaving 9 bases between them. CDR3 amino acids: CSARQDYGYTF. In DNA form, the CDR3 reads TGCAGCGCCCGACAGGACTATGGCTACACCTTC. The whole variable domain, remainder taken from reference TRBV29-1 and TRBJ1-2, is SAVISQKPSRDICQRGTSLTIQCQVDSQVTMMFWYRQQPGQSLTLIATANQGSEATYESGFVIDKFPISRPNLTFSTLTVSNMSPEDSSIYLCSARQDYGYTFGSGTRLTVV.

This clone came up once. V and J are TRBV3-1 (or the pseudogene TRBV3-2) and TRBJ2-1; D perhaps matches TRBD1 (5 bases). Trimming took off 10 bases at V and 5 bases at J, with 21 bases between the two ends. The CDR3 contains 15 residues. Germline V CDR1 and CDR2: LGHDT, YNNKEL (reference sequence). The CDR3 DNA sequence: TGTGCCACTAGGGGCAGTCCAAATCCAAACAATGAGCAGTTCTTC. Its protein is CATRGSPNPNNEQFF.

V usage is TRBV28 and J usage is TRBJ2-1, with 11 nucleotides matching TRBD2. The CDR3 spans 15 residues. Per the germline V gene, CDR1 is MDHEN and CDR2 is SYDVKM. V was pared by 7 bases and J by 5 bases, with 7 bases of the junction left unmatched. Here the CDR3 reads CASTLAGGPNNEQFF. The CDR3, as DNA: TGTGCCAGCACCCTAGCGGGGGGACCAAACAATGAGCAGTTCTTC.

The chain has TRBV6-8 and TRBJ1-3; no clear D gene. The CDR3 runs to 22 residues. The germline V and J ends were trimmed by 2 bases and 2 bases, with 31 bases remaining between them. CDR1 and CDR2 (germline): MNHGY, SAAAGT. CDR3 region: CASSYPSLRAIFRENPGNTIYF. CDR3 DNA: TGTGCCAGCAGTTACCCGTCTCTCCGGGCCATCTTTAGGGAGAATCCTGGAAACACCATATATTTT.

As concerns this clone: Other nucleotide sequences from this sample produce the same CDR3. The J gene is TRBJ1-5, the V gene TRBV27; D possibly corresponds to TRBD1 (5 bases). Trimming stripped 2 bases from V and 3 bases from J, with 8 bases between. The CDR3 loop spans 14 amino acids. CDR1 MNHEY and CDR2 SMNVEV come from the germline V gene (reference sequence). The CDR3 nucleotides read TGTGCCAGCAGTTTACAGGGTTACAATCAGCCCCAGCATTTT. It yields the protein CASSLQGYNQPQHF.

The rearrangement joins TRBV28 to TRBJ1-2, with a possible D match to TRBD1 (5 bases). V lost 4 bases and J 0 bases, leaving 18 bases between the germline ends. The germline V gene encodes CDR1 MDHEN and CDR2 SYDVKM. This CDR3 contains 17 residues. The CDR3 reads CASSSYSQGGANYGYTF. In DNA form, the CDR3 reads TGTGCCAGCAGTTCTTATTCCCAGGGTGGGGCTAACTATGGCTACACCTTC.